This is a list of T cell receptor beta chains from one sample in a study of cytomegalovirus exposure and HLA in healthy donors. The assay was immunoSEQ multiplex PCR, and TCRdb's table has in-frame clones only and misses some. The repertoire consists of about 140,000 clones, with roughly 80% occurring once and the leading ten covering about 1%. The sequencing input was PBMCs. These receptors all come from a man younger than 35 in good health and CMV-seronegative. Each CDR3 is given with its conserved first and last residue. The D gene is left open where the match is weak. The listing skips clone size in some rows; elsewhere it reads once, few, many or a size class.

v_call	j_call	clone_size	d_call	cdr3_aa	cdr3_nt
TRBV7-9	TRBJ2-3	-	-	CASSPVNTDTQYF	TGTGCCAGCAGCCCGGTCAACACAGATACGCAGTATTTT
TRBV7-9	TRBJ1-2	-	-	CASTGGYGYTF	TGTGCCAGCACGGGTGGATATGGCTACACCTTC
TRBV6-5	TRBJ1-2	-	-	CASSSNRHYGYTF	TGTGCCAGCAGTTCGAACAGGCACTATGGCTACACCTTC
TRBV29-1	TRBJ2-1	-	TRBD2	CSVRTSGTYNEQFF	TGCAGCGTTCGGACTAGCGGAACCTACAATGAGCAGTTCTTC
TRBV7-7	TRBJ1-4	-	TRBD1	CASSFRDSNEKLFF	TGTGCTAGCAGCTTCCGGGACAGTAATGAAAAACTGTTTTTT
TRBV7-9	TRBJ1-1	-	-	CASSFPGTRTEAFF	TGTGCCAGCAGCTTCCCCGGTACCCGCACTGAAGCTTTCTTT
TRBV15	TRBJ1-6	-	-	CATSRQNNSPLHF	TGTGCCACCAGTCGACAGAATAATTCACCCCTCCACTTT
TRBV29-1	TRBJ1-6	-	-	CSVETADRNNSPLHF	TGCAGCGTTGAGACAGCCGATCGAAATAATTCACCCCTCCACTTT
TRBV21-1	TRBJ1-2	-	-	CASSKTKDREWYGYTF	TGTGCCAGCAGCAAAACAAAGGACAGGGAATGGTATGGCTACACCTTC
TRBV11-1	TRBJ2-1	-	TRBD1	CASSRADREKQFF	TGTGCCAGCAGCCGCGCGGACAGGGAGAAGCAGTTCTTC
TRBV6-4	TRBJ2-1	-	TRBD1	CASSDSDRGEQFF	TGTGCCAGCAGTGACTCTGACAGGGGTGAGCAGTTCTTC
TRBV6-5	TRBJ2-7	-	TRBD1	CASSKNSDRVYEQYF	TGTGCCAGCAGTAAGAACTCGGACAGGGTGTACGAGCAGTACTTC
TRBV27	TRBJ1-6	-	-	CASSRETGDGYNSPLHF	TGTGCCAGCAGTCGAGAGACAGGTGACGGTTATAATTCACCCCTCCACTTT
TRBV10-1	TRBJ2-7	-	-	CASPKEQYF	TGCGCCAGCCCAAAAGAGCAGTACTTC
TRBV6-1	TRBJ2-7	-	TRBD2	CASSAGRGGYEQYF	TGTGCCAGCAGCGCCGGGAGGGGAGGCTACGAGCAGTACTTC
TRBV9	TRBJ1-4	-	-	CASSVDLTNEKLFF	TGTGCCAGCAGCGTAGACTTAACTAATGAAAAACTGTTTTTT
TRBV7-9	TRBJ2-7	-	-	CASSTGEREQYF	TGTGCCAGCAGCACGGGGGAGCGGGAGCAGTACTTC
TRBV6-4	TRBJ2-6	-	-	CASSETAGANVLTF	TGTGCCAGCAGTGAGACAGCCGGGGCCAACGTCCTGACTTTC
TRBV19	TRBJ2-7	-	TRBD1	CASSRIDREYEQYF	TGTGCCAGTAGTAGGATCGACAGGGAATACGAGCAGTACTTC
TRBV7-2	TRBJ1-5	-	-	CASSLEPTLSNQPQHF	TGTGCCAGCAGCTTAGAACCCACATTAAGCAATCAGCCCCAGCATTTT
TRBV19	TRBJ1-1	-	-	CASSIVGVGETEAFF	TGTGCCAGTAGTATAGTCGGGGTGGGAGAGACTGAAGCTTTCTTT
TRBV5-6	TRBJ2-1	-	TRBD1	CASSLEGQGPSLDNEQLF	TGTGCCAGCAGCCTGGAAGGACAGGGTCCATCCCTTGACAATGAGCAGCTCTTC
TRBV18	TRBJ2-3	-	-	CASSPESGTDTQYF	TGTGCCAGCTCACCGGAGTCCGGCACAGATACGCAGTATTTT
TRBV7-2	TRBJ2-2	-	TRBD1	CASSLGGQVYGELFF	TGTGCCAGCAGCTTAGGGGGACAGGTCTACGGGGAGCTGTTTTTT
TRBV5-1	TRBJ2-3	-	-	CASSLKGDTDTQYF	TGCGCCAGCAGCTTGAAAGGGGACACAGATACGCAGTATTTT
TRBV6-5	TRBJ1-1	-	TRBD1	CASSRGQGAATEAFF	TGTGCCAGCAGTCGGGGGCAGGGGGCGGCCACTGAAGCTTTCTTT
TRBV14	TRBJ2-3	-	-	CASSQAPGTQYF	TGTGCCAGCAGCCAAGCCCCCGGTACGCAGTATTTT
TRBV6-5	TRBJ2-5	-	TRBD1	CASRPGQGAVETQYF	TGTGCCAGCAGACCGGGACAGGGGGCAGTAGAGACCCAGTACTTC
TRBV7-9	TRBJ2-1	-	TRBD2	CASSSPTSGGAPNEQFF	TGTGCCAGCAGTTCCCCGACTAGCGGGGGGGCCCCCAATGAGCAGTTCTTC
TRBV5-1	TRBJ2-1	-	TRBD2	CASSLLVSGRGGDNEQFF	TGCGCCAGCAGCTTGCTAGTCTCAGGGCGGGGGGGTGACAATGAGCAGTTCTTC
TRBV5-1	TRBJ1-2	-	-	CASSLEGGRGYTF	TGCGCCAGCAGCTTGGAAGGGGGTCGGGGCTACACCTTC
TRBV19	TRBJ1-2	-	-	CASTPGHDGYTF	TGTGCCAGTACCCCAGGGCATGATGGCTACACCTTC
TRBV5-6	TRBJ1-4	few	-	CASSLFSGLQKLFF	TGTGCCAGCAGCTTGTTTTCCGGGTTGCAAAAACTGTTTTTT
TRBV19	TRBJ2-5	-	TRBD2	CASTEGLWGGTQYF	TGTGCCAGTACCGAGGGACTTTGGGGGGGAACCCAGTACTTC
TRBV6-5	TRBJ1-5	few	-	CASSYARVGQPQHF	TGTGCCAGCAGTTACGCCAGGGTAGGTCAGCCCCAGCATTTT
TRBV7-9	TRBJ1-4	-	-	CASSSSLENEKLFF	TGTGCCAGCAGCTCTTCTCTAGAAAATGAAAAACTGTTTTTT
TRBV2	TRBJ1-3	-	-	CASSAGGGGNTIYF	TGTGCCAGCAGTGCTGGCGGGGGTGGAAACACCATATATTTT
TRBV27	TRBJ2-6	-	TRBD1	CASSSTPTGALSKSGANVLTF	TGTGCCAGCAGTTCAACCCCGACAGGGGCCTTGTCAAAATCTGGGGCCAACGTCCTGACTTTC
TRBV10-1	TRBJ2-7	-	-	CASSNRKRWPNGQYF	TGCGCCAGCTCAAACAGGAAGCGTTGGCCGAATGGGCAGTACTTC
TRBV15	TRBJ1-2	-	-	CATSIPDSTYGYTF	TGTGCCACCAGCATACCGGACAGTACCTATGGCTACACCTTC
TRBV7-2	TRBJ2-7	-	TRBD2	CASSPSGGRNEQYF	TGTGCCAGCAGCCCTTCGGGGGGGCGGAACGAGCAGTACTTC